The subject of this entry is one T cell receptor (beta chain). The sample is drawn from a study of T cell changes during pregnancy in multiple sclerosis. With V trimmed by 3 bases and J by 2 bases, 0 bases remained unmatched. Germline V lookup: CDR1 SGHNT, CDR2 YYREEE (reference sequence). The CDR3 is made up of 13 amino acids. The data were produced by immunoSEQ multiplex PCR, yet TCRdb's version contains in-frame clones alone and is incomplete. The table lists 47,000 or so clones, almost 90% of them singletons. The chain combines TRBV5-4 with TRBJ2-5; 8 bases fit TRBD1. The sequencing here drew on peripheral blood, taken after pregnancy. This TCR was recovered from a female donor in good health, enrolled as a control in a pregnancy study. The CDR3, as DNA: TGTGCCAGCAGCTGGGACAGGCAAGAGACCCAGTACTTC. Its protein is CASSWDRQETQYF. Full variable domain (outside the CDR3, taken from reference TRBV5-4 and TRBJ2-5): ETGVTQSPTHLIKTRGQQVTLRCSSQSGHNTVSWYQQALGQGPQFIFQYYREEENGRGNFPPRFSGLQFPNYSSELNVNALELDDSALYLCASSWDRQETQYFGPGTRLLVL.